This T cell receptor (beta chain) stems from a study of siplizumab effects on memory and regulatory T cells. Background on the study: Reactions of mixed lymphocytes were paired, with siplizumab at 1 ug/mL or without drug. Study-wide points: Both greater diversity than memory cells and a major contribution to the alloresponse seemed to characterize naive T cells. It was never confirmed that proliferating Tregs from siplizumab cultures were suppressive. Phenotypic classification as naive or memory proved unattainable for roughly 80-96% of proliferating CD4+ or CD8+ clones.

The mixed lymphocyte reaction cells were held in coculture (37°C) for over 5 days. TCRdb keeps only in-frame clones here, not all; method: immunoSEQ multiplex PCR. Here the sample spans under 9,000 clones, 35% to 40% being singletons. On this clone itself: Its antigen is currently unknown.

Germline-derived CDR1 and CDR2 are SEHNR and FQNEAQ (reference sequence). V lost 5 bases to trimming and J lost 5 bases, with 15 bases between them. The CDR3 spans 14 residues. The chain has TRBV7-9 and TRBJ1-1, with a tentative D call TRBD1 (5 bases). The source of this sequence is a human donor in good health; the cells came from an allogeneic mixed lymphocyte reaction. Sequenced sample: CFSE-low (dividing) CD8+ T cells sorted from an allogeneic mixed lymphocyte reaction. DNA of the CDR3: TGTGCCAGCAGCGCTATACTGCGGGGGACTGAAGCTTTCTTT. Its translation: CASSAILRGTEAFF.